These 18 T cell receptor beta chains share one sample of origin, sequenced in a study of T-cell reconstitution after alpha-beta-depleted transplantation in children. Unique molecular identifiers were incorporated into the prepared TCRbeta library. TCRdb reanalysed the PCR reads using MiXCR and keeps one entry per CDR3 protein. The sample holds hundreds of thousands of distinct CDR3 sequences, roughly a tenth seen once. Sequences were derived from PBMCs from the stem cell graft donor, sampled from the stem cell graft. These receptors all stem from a human donor who donated a stem cell graft to a child with acute myeloid leukemia.

This clonotype appeared a few times. The gene calls are TRBV20-1 and TRBJ1-5; 8 bases agree with TRBD1. Trimming removed 5 bases from V and 6 bases from J; junction bases left unmatched: 6. Germline assignment: CDR1 DFQATT and CDR2 SNEGSKA (reference sequence). CDR3 length equals 13 residues. The DNA for the CDR3 is TGCAGTGCTCGGACAGGGCGAAGTCAGCCCCAGCATTTT. It yields the protein CSARTGRSQPQHF.

The CDR3 nucleotides are TGCGCCAGCAGGCTAGCGGGGGGGAGCTCCTACAATGAGCAGTTCTTC. This sequence encodes CASRLAGGSSYNEQFF. The chain has TRBV5-1 and TRBJ2-1; TRBD2 matches at 12 bases. This CDR3 comprises 16 residues. CDR1 is SGHRS and CDR2 is YFSETQ in the germline V gene. The J segment lost 0 bases and the V segment lost 5 bases, leaving 3 bases of the junction unmatched.

This chain links TRBV28 with TRBJ2-1, with TRBD1 identical over 8 bases. Germline V gene sequence: CDR1 MDHEN, CDR2 SYDVKM. The CDR3 is 15 amino acids. Unmatched junction bases numbered 8, after V lost 5 bases and J lost 5 bases. CDR3 protein: CASSPPGTGNNEQFF. CDR3 nucleotide sequence: TGTGCCAGCAGTCCACCCGGGACAGGTAACAATGAGCAGTTCTTC.

The chain joins TRBV6-4 to TRBJ2-1; D tentatively reads TRBD1 or TRBD2 (6 bases each). V dropped 0 bases and J dropped 10 bases, with 13 bases sitting between them. The CDR3 is 14 amino acids. The germline V gene has CDR1 MRHNA and CDR2 SNTAGT. CDR3 sequence (DNA): TGTGCCAGCAGTGACTCGGGGGGCCCCAAAGAGCAGTTCTTC. This gives the protein CASSDSGGPKEQFF.

The table lists this clonotype with many counts. The chain has TRBV20-1 and TRBJ2-3; D call uncertain. Looked up from germline, CDR1 is DFQATT and CDR2 is SNEGSKA (reference sequence). Trimming stripped 0 bases from V and 6 bases from J, with 7 bases between. The CDR3 is 12 residues long. The CDR3 is CSARDWRDTQYF. The CDR3 DNA reads as TGCAGTGCTAGAGATTGGCGGGATACGCAGTATTTT.

J is TRBJ2-1 and V is TRBV5-5; D is undetermined. CDR1 and CDR2 from the germline V gene are SGHKS and YYEKEE (reference sequence). This CDR3 is built from 15 residues. V lost 2 bases and J 8 bases, leaving 17 bases between the germline ends. The CDR3 is CASSFMPGFSDEQFF. DNA for the CDR3: TGTGCCAGCAGCTTCATGCCCGGGTTCTCCGATGAGCAGTTCTTC.

This clonotype was recorded a few times. The chain joins TRBV6-2 or TRBV6-3 to TRBJ1-1; 7 bases agree with TRBD1. The length of the CDR3 is 15 residues. V lost 0 bases and J lost 5; bases outside the gene matches: 6. CDR1 is MNHEY and CDR2 is SVGEGT in the germline V gene. The CDR3 DNA reads as TGTGCCAGCAGTTACTCGACCCAGACAGGGACTGAAGCTTTCTTT. Residues: CASSYSTQTGTEAFF.

This clonotype was observed a handful of times. The chain links TRBV28 to TRBJ1-4; D is ambiguous. Trimming pared 6 bases from V and 7 bases from J, leaving 18 bases between. This CDR3 spans 15 amino acids. CDR1 is MDHEN, CDR2 SYDVKM, per germline. In DNA, the CDR3 is TGTGCCAGCAGGAAAGAGACAACCCGGATTGAAAAACTGTTTTTT. The encoded protein is CASRKETTRIEKLFF.

This clonotype was detected many times. The chain couples TRBV7-2 to TRBJ2-3; D call uncertain. V dropped 0 bases and J dropped 8 bases, with 12 bases sitting between them. Germline V gene lookup returns CDR1 SGHTA and CDR2 FQGNSA. This CDR3 comprises 14 residues. The CDR3 protein is CASSLAEQTGTQYF. DNA of the CDR3: TGTGCCAGCAGCTTAGCAGAGCAAACGGGTACGCAGTATTTT.

This clonotype was found a few times. The rearrangement uses TRBV7-2 and TRBJ1-2; D ambiguous. CDR1 and CDR2 from the germline V gene are SGHTA and FQGNSA. V was cut by 1 base and J by 0 bases, with 12 bases left in between. This CDR3 comprises 16 residues. CDR3 amino acids: CASSLGGGLPNYGYTF. CDR3 in DNA: TGTGCCAGCAGCTTAGGCGGCGGCCTCCCTAACTATGGCTACACCTTC.

This chain links TRBV20-1 with TRBJ2-7, with 8 nucleotides matching TRBD2. This CDR3 region has 15 residues. The germline V gene encodes CDR1 DFQATT and CDR2 SNEGSKA (reference sequence). With 3 bases clipped from V and 6 bases from J, the junction kept 13 bases outside the gene matches. CDR3 coding DNA: TGCAGTGCTAGTAAAGGCGGGAGGCCAGTCTCCGAGCAGTACTTC. Translation: CSASKGGRPVSEQYF.

This clonotype showed up just a few times. The chain joins TRBV6-2 or TRBV6-3 to TRBJ2-3; D gene uncertain. Germline CDR1 and CDR2: MNHEY and SVGEGT. This CDR3 contains 16 residues. The germline V and J ends were trimmed by 0 bases and 0 bases, with 10 bases remaining between them. The CDR3 DNA follows: TGTGCCAGCAGTTACTCGGGTGTTGGAAGCACAGATACGCAGTATTTT. It translates to CASSYSGVGSTDTQYF.

This rearrangement joins TRBV5-1 to TRBJ2-3, with a weak D call TRBD2 (5 bases). The CDR3 has 16 residues. The germline gives CDR1 SGHRS, CDR2 YFSETQ. The ends were cut back, 5 bases at V and 5 bases at J, with 21 bases in the middle. The CDR3 DNA follows: TGCGCCAGCAGTAGGATAGCAGAGGGAAAAGGAGATACGCAGTATTTT. This gives the protein CASSRIAEGKGDTQYF.

The J gene is TRBJ1-5, the V gene TRBV20-1; 7 bases map to TRBD1. The CDR3 has 14 amino acids. CDR1 and CDR2 from the germline V gene are DFQATT and SNEGSKA (reference sequence). Trimming removed 4 bases from V and 2 bases from J; junction bases left unmatched: 5. The CDR3 DNA follows: TGCAGTGCTAAGGACAGGTTGGGCAATCAGCCCCAGCATTTT. It is translated as CSAKDRLGNQPQHF.

This chain joins TRBV20-1 and TRBJ1-1, with 11 bases that match TRBD1. This CDR3 contains 13 residues. With V trimmed by 5 bases and J by 4 bases, 3 bases remained unmatched. CDR1 and CDR2 (germline): DFQATT, SNEGSKA (reference sequence). The DNA for the CDR3 is TGCAGTGCTCCCGGGACAGGGGGCACTGAAGCTTTCTTT. This sequence encodes CSAPGTGGTEAFF.

This clonotype was seen only a few times. The chain joins TRBV6-2 or TRBV6-3 to TRBJ2-1; 11 positions match TRBD2. Germline V lookup: CDR1 MNHEY, CDR2 SVGEGT. This CDR3 contains 16 residues. After removal of 4 bases from V and 3 bases from J, the junction contained 5 bases not matched to a gene. In nucleotides, the CDR3 is TGTGCCAGCAGTTCGCCACTAGCGGGGGACTACAATGAGCAGTTCTTC. Protein product: CASSSPLAGDYNEQFF.

The chain is built from TRBV7-9 and TRBJ2-3, with 7 bases aligning to TRBD2. The germline gives CDR1 SEHNR, CDR2 FQNEAQ (reference sequence). Trimming removed 6 bases from V and 0 bases from J; junction bases left unmatched: 6. The CDR3 sequence is 15 residues long. The CDR3 coding sequence is TGTGCCAGCAGAGGACTAGACGCAAGCACAGATACGCAGTATTTT. Its translation: CASRGLDASTDTQYF.

This clonotype was counted ten times or more. The J gene is TRBJ2-7, the V gene TRBV20-1; TRBD1 is a possible D gene (5 bases). Germline V gene lookup returns CDR1 DFQATT and CDR2 SNEGSKA (reference sequence). The CDR3 has 12 residues. The V and J ends lost 3 bases and 6 bases respectively, with 12 bases between them. The CDR3 is CSASSRVGEQYF. The CDR3 region has the DNA TGCAGTGCTAGCAGCAGGGTTGGCGAGCAGTACTTC.